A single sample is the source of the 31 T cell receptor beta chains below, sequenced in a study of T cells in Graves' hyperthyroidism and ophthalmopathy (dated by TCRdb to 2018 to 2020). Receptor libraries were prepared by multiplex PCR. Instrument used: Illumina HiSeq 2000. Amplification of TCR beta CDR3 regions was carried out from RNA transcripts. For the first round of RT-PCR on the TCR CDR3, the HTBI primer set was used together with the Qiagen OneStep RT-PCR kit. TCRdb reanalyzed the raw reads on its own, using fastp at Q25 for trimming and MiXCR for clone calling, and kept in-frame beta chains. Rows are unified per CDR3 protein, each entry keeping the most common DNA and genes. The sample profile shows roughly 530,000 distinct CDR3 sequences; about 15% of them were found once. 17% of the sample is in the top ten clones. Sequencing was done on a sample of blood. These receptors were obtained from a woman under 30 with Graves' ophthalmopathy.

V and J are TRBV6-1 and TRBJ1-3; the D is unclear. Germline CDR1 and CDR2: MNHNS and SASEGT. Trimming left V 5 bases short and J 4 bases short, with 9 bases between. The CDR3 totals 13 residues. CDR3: CASSPDLGNTIYF. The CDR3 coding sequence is TGTGCCAGCAGTCCGGACCTCGGAAACACCATATATTTT.

This CDR3 reads CASRAPLGGYTDTQYF. In DNA form, the CDR3 reads TGTGCCAGCAGGGCGCCCCTTGGAGGATACACAGATACGCAGTATTTT. The chain recombines TRBV28 with TRBJ2-3, with D maybe TRBD2 (5 bases). V gave up 6 bases and J gave up 2 bases, with 18 bases separating them. The CDR3 is made up of 16 amino acids. Looked up from germline, CDR1 is MDHEN and CDR2 is SYDVKM.

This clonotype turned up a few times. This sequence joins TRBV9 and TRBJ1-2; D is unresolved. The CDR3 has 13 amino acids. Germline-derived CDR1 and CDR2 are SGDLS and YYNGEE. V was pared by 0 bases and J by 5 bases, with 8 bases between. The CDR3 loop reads CASSVGIGYGYTF. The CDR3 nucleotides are TGTGCCAGCAGCGTAGGCATAGGGTATGGCTACACCTTC.

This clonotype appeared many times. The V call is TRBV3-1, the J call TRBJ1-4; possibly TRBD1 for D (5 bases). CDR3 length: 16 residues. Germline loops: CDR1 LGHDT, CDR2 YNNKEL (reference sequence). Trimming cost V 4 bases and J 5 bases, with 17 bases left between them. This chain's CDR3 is CASSLMQTEENEKLFF. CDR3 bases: TGTGCCAGCAGCCTGATGCAGACAGAAGAAAATGAAAAACTGTTTTTT.

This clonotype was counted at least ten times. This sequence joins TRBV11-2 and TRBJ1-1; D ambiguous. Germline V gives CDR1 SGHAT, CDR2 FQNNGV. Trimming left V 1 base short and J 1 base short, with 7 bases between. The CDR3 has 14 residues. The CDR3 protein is CASSLAHPNTEAFF. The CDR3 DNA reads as TGTGCCAGCAGCTTAGCACACCCGAACACTGAAGCTTTCTTT.

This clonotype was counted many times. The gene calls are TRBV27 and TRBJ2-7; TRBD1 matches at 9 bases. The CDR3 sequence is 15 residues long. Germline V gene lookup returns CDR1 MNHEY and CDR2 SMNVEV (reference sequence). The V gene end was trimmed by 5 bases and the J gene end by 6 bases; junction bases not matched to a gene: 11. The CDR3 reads CASSPRTGAKSEQYF. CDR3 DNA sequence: TGTGCCAGCAGTCCTAGGACAGGGGCGAAAAGCGAGCAGTACTTC.

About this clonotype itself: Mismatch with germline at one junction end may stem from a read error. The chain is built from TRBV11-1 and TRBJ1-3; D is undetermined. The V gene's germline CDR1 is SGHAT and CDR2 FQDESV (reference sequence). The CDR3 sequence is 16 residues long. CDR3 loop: CASSLSQRITGNTTYF. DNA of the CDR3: TGTGCCAGCAGCTTATCACAGAGGATCACTGGAAACACCACATATTTT.

The CDR3 spells CASSYTAPWETQYF. In nucleotides, the CDR3 is TGTGCCAGCAGTTACACGGCCCCGTGGGAGACCCAGTACTTC. This sequence joins TRBV6-2 or TRBV6-3 and TRBJ2-5; no clear D gene. Trimming removed 2 bases at V and 5 bases at J, with 12 bases between. CDR3 length equals 14 residues. Germline loops: CDR1 MNHEY, CDR2 SVGEGT.

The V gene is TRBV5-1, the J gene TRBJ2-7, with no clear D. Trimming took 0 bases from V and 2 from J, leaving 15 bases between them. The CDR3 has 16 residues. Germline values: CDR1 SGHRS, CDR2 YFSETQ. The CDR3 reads CASSLGPSMGPYEQYF. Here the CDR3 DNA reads TGCGCCAGCAGCTTGGGCCCCTCCATGGGCCCCTACGAGCAGTACTTC.

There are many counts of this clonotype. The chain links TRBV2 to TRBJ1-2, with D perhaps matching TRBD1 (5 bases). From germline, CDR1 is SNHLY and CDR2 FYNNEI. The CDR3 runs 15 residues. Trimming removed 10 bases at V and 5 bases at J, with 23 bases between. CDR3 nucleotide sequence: TGTGCCATAGCAGTCACCTTTAGAGGGGCTTATGGCTACACCTTC. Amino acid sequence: CAIAVTFRGAYGYTF.

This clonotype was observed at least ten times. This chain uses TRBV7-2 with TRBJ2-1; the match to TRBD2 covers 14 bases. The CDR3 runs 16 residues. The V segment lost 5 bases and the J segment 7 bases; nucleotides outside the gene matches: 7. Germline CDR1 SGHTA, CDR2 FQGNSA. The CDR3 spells CASSKTGTSGSNEQFF. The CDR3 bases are TGTGCCAGCAGCAAAACCGGGACTAGCGGGAGTAATGAGCAGTTCTTC.

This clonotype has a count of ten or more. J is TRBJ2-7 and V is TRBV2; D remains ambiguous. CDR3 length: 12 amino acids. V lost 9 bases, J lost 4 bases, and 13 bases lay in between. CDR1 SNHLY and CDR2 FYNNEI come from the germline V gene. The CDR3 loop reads CARGSKGYEQYF. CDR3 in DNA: TGTGCCAGAGGAAGTAAGGGTTACGAGCAGTACTTC. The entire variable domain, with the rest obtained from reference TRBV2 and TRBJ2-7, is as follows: EPEVTQTPSHQVTQMGQEVILRCVPISNHLYFYWYRQILGQKVEFLVSFYNNEISEKSEIFDDQFSVERPDGSNFTLKIRSTKLEDSAMYFCARGSKGYEQYFGPGTRLTVT.

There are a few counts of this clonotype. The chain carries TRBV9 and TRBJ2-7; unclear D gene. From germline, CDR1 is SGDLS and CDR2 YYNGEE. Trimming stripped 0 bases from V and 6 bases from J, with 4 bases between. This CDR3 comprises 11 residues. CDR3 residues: CASSVGAEQYF. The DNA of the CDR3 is TGTGCCAGCAGCGTAGGGGCCGAGCAGTACTTC.

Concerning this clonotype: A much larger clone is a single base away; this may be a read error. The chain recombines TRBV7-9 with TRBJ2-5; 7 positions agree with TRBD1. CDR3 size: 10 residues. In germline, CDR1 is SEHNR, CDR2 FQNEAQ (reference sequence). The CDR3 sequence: CAGRGETQYF. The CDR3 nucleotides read TGTGCCGGCAGGGGGGAGACCCAGTACTTC.

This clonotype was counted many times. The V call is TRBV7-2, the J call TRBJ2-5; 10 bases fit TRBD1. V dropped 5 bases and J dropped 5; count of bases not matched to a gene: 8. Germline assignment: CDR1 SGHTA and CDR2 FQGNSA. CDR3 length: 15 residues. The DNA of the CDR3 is TGTGCCAGCAGCAACCGGACAGGGGGAATGGAGACCCAGTACTTC. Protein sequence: CASSNRTGGMETQYF.

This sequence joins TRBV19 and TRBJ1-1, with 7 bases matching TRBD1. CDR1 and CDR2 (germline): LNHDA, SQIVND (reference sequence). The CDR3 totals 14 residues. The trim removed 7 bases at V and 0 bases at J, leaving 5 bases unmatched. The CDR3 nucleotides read TGTGCCAGTAACCCGGACAGGCTGAACACTGAAGCTTTCTTT. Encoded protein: CASNPDRLNTEAFF.

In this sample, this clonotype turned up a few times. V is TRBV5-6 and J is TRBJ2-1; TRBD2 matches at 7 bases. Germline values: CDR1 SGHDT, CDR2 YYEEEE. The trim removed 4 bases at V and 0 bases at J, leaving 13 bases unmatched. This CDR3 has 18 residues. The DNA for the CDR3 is TGTGCCAGCAGCCCTGTTGAGCGGGGAGGACTCTCCTACAATGAGCAGTTCTTC. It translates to CASSPVERGGLSYNEQFF.

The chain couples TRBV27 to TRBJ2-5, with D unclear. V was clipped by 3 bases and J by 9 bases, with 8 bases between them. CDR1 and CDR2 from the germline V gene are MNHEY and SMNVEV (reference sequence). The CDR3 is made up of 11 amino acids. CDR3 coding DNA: TGTGCCAGCAGTTTGATCCGGCCCCAGTACTTC. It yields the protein CASSLIRPQYF.

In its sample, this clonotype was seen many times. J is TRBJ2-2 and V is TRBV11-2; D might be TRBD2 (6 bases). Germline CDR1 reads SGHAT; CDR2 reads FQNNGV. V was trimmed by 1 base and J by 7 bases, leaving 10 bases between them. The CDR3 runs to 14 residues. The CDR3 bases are TGTGCCAGCAGCTTAGTGCGCGGGAACGGGGAGCTGTTTTTT. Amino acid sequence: CASSLVRGNGELFF.

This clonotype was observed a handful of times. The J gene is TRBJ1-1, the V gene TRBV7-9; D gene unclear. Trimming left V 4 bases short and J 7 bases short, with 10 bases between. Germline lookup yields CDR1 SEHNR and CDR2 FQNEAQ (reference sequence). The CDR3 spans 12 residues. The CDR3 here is CASSWDWGEAFF. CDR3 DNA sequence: TGTGCCAGCAGCTGGGATTGGGGTGAAGCTTTCTTT.

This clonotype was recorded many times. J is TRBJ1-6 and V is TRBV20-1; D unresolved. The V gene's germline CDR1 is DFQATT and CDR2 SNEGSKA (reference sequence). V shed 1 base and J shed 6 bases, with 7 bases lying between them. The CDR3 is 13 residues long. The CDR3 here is CSARAGFNSPLHF. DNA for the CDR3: TGCAGTGCTAGAGCGGGGTTTAATTCACCCCTCCACTTT.

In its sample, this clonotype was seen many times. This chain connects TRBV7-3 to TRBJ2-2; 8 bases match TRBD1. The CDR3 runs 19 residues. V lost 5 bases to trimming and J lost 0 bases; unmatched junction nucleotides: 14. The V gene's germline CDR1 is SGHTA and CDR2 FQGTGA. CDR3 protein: CASSRTPGTGASNTGELFF. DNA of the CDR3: TGTGCCAGCAGCCGGACCCCCGGGACAGGTGCTTCGAACACCGGGGAGCTGTTTTTT.

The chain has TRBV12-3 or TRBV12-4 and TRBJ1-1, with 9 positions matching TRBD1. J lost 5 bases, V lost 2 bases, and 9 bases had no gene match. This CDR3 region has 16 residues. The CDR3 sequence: CASSLKPTGGVTEAFF. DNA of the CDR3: TGTGCCAGCAGTTTAAAACCCACAGGGGGCGTTACTGAAGCTTTCTTT.

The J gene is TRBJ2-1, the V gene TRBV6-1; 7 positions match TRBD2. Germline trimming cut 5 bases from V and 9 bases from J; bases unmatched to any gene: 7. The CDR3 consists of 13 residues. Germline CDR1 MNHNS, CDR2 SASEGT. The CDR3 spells CASSQREVGEQFF. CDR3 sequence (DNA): TGTGCCAGCAGTCAGCGGGAAGTCGGTGAGCAGTTCTTC.

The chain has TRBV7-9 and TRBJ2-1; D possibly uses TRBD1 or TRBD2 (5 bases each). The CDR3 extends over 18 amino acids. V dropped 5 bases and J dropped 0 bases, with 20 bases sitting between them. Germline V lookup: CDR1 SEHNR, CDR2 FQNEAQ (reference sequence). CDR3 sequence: CASSPLGRDPSSYNEQFF. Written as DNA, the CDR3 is TGTGCCAGCAGCCCATTAGGCCGGGACCCGAGCTCCTACAATGAGCAGTTCTTC.

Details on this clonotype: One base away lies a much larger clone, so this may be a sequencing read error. The CDR3 DNA sequence: TGTGCCAGCAGTTCTTCCCAGGGACTTACCTTCCCCTACGAGCAGTACTTC. It specifies CASSSSQGLTFPYEQYF. The chain is built from TRBV28 and TRBJ2-7; maybe TRBD2 (6 bases). Germline V gene sequence: CDR1 MDHEN, CDR2 SYDVKM. V was cut by 4 bases and J by 2 bases, with 21 bases left in between. This CDR3 comprises 17 residues.

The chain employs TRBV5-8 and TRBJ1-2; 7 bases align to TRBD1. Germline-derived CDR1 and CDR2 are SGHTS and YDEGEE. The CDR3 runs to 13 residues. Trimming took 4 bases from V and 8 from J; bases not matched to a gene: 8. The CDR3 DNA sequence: TGTGCCAGCAGCAACGACAGGGCAGGAGGCTACACCTTC. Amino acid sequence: CASSNDRAGGYTF.

The CDR3 protein is CASSQDSRGTYEQYF. The CDR3 region has the DNA TGTGCCAGCAGCCAAGACTCTCGGGGTACCTACGAGCAGTACTTC. The gene calls are TRBV3-1 and TRBJ2-7; D may be TRBD2 (5 bases). Between the trimmed V and J ends, which lost 0 bases and 2 bases, there was a span of 11 bases. CDR1 is LGHDT and CDR2 is YNNKEL in the germline V gene (reference sequence). The CDR3 covers 15 residues.

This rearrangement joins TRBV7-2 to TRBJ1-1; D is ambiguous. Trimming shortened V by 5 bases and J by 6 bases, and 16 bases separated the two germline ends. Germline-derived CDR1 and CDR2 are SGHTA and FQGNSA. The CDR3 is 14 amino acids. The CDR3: CASSHSRRLAEAFF. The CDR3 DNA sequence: TGTGCCAGCAGCCACTCGAGGAGGCTAGCTGAAGCTTTCTTT.

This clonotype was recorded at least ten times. CDR3 sequence: CASSYGTSGDSGYEQYF. As DNA, the CDR3 is TGTGCCAGCAGTTACGGGACTAGCGGGGACTCTGGCTACGAGCAGTACTTC. This sequence joins TRBV6-2 or TRBV6-3 and TRBJ2-7; 13 nucleotides align to TRBD2. The ends lost 2 bases at V and 3 bases at J; junction bases unmatched: 7. The germline CDR1 and CDR2 sequences are MNHEY and SVGEGT. The CDR3 is 17 residues long.

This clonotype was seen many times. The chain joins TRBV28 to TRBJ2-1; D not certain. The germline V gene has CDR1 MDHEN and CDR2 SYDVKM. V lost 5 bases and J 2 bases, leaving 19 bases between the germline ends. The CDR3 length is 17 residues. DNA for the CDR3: TGTGCCAGCAGTCGCGATGTCGGACGCGACACCTACAATGAGCAGTTCTTC. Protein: CASSRDVGRDTYNEQFF.